Each of the 13 T cell receptor beta chains below was sequenced from the same sample in a study of OX40 agonist ivuxolimab in advanced cancers. Profiling relied on immunoSEQ multiplex PCR, and the TCRdb table lists in-frame clones only, not all of them. Of fewer than 90,000 clones in the sample, 85% to 90% were seen once. This sample comprised CD4+ or CD8+ T cells sorted from blood, obtained in a trial of the OX40 agonist ivuxolimab. These receptors originate from an adult with an advanced solid tumor such as melanoma, head and neck, liver or kidney cancer.

The rearrangement joins TRBV7-3 to TRBJ2-3; 11 nucleotides match TRBD2. This CDR3 comprises 17 residues. Germline CDR1 SGHTA, CDR2 FQGTGA. Germline trimming cut 8 bases from V and 4 bases from J; bases unmatched to any gene: 14. The CDR3 reads CASSKLAGGPIPDTQYF. For the CDR3, the DNA is TGTGCCAGCTCGAAATTAGCGGGGGGGCCAATCCCAGATACGCAGTATTTT.

This clone appeared a few times. This chain connects TRBV7-2 to TRBJ1-4; 11 bases line up with TRBD1. The V segment lost 0 bases and the J segment 8 bases; nucleotides outside the gene matches: 8. CDR1 and CDR2 (germline): SGHTA, FQGNSA. CDR3 length: 17 residues. The CDR3 protein is CASSLAPGTGGREKLFF. The CDR3 bases are TGTGCCAGCAGCTTAGCGCCAGGGACAGGGGGTAGGGAAAAACTGTTTTTT.

The J gene is TRBJ1-5, the V gene TRBV9; no reliable D call. V was shortened by 0 bases and J by 2 bases, with 6 bases between the two germline ends. The CDR3 spans 14 residues. Germline V lookup: CDR1 SGDLS, CDR2 YYNGEE. CDR3 DNA: TGTGCCAGCAGCGTAGACGGAGGCAATCAGCCCCAGCATTTT. Its translation is CASSVDGGNQPQHF.

The chain is built from TRBV2 and TRBJ2-4; 7 nucleotides agree with TRBD1. Germline V gene lookup returns CDR1 SNHLY and CDR2 FYNNEI. This CDR3 has 14 residues. J gave up 8 bases and V 5 bases, and 9 bases lay outside the gene matches. The CDR3 nucleotides are TGTGCCAGCAGTATGGACGGGCAGGGGGACATTCAGTACTTC. Protein: CASSMDGQGDIQYF.

This clone appeared once. Written as DNA, the CDR3 is TGTGCCAGCAGCCCGGGACAGCCTGGGGAGACCCAGTACTTC. Its protein is CASSPGQPGETQYF. The chain employs TRBV5-6 and TRBJ2-5, with 7 nucleotides matching TRBD1. The CDR3 has 14 residues. Germline assignment: CDR1 SGHDT and CDR2 YYEEEE. V shed 4 bases, J shed 5 bases, and the junction held 8 bases outside the gene matches. The variable domain in full, completed from reference TRBV5-6 and TRBJ2-5, reads DAGVTQSPTHLIKTRGQQVTLRCSPKSGHDTVSWYQQALGQGPQFIFQYYEEEERQRGNFPDRFSGHQFPNYSSELNVNALLLGDSALYLCASSPGQPGETQYFGPGTRLLVL.

V gene TRBV4-2 combines with J gene TRBJ2-3, with TRBD2 as a possible D gene (5 bases). CDR1 is LGHNA and CDR2 is YNFKEQ in the germline V gene. The CDR3 runs 15 residues. V lost 0 bases and J 5 bases, leaving 12 bases between the germline ends. The CDR3 DNA reads TGTGCCAGCAGCCAAGATAGAGGACTGGTAGATACGCAGTATTTT. Its translation is CASSQDRGLVDTQYF.

This chain uses TRBV5-6 with TRBJ2-7; D is ambiguous. This CDR3 spans 13 amino acids. V lost 3 bases and J 5 bases, leaving 12 bases between the germline ends. Germline V gene data show CDR1 as SGHDT and CDR2 as YYEEEE. The CDR3, as DNA: TGTGCCAGCAGCTCTTCAAATCGGAACGAGCAGTACTTC. Its protein is CASSSSNRNEQYF.

V and J are TRBV30 and TRBJ2-1, with 10 bases fitting TRBD1. The length of the CDR3 is 14 residues. Germline CDR1 GTSNPN, CDR2 SVGIG (reference sequence). V lost 5 bases to trimming and J lost 6 bases; unmatched junction nucleotides: 7. For the CDR3, the DNA is TGTGCCTGGGGCCGGGACAGGGGTTTCAATGAGCAGTTCTTC. Protein product: CAWGRDRGFNEQFF.

The CDR3, as DNA: TGTGCCAGCAGCCCCCTAGCGGGAGCCTACGAGCAGTACTTC. Amino acid sequence: CASSPLAGAYEQYF. J is TRBJ2-7 and V is TRBV7-6; 10 bases agree with TRBD2. V lost 5 bases to trimming and J lost 2 bases; unmatched junction nucleotides: 3. The germline CDR1 and CDR2 sequences are SGHVS and FNYEAQ. The CDR3 sequence is 14 residues long.

This clone has just a few counts. V gene TRBV2 combines with J gene TRBJ2-1, with D perhaps being TRBD1 or TRBD2 (7 bases each). The CDR3 loop spans 16 amino acids. The germline gives CDR1 SNHLY, CDR2 FYNNEI. Trimming cost V 4 bases and J 5 bases, with 18 bases left between them. In DNA form, the CDR3 reads TGTGCCAGCAGTGCGATCTTCAGGGGGGGCCACAATGAGCAGTTCTTC. Translating it yields CASSAIFRGGHNEQFF.

J is TRBJ1-2 and V is TRBV4-3, with 7 bases identical to TRBD1. Trimming took 4 bases from V and 4 from J; bases not matched to a gene: 3. This CDR3 region has 13 residues. The germline CDR1 and CDR2 sequences are LGHNA and YSLEER. Written as DNA, the CDR3 is TGCGCCAGCAGCCCACAGGGGCCCTATGGCTACACCTTC. It yields the protein CASSPQGPYGYTF.

V and J are TRBV2 and TRBJ1-5, with 9 nucleotides matching TRBD1. Germline CDR1 and CDR2: SNHLY and FYNNEI. The CDR3 extends over 15 amino acids. J gave up 2 bases and V 8 bases, and 7 bases lay outside the gene matches. The CDR3 DNA reads TGTGCCAGCCATGGACAGGGGAACGGCAATCAGCCCCAGCATTTT. Amino acids: CASHGQGNGNQPQHF. The full variable domain, with the rest looked up from reference TRBV2 and TRBJ1-5, is EPEVTQTPSHQVTQMGQEVILRCVPISNHLYFYWYRQILGQKVEFLVSFYNNEISEKSEIFDDQFSVERPDGSNFTLKIRSTKLEDSAMYFCASHGQGNGNQPQHFGDGTRLSIL.

This chain joins TRBV4-3 and TRBJ2-5; D is uncertain. Germline lookup yields CDR1 LGHNA and CDR2 YSLEER. This CDR3 is 17 amino acids long. V lost 1 base, J lost 2 bases, and 17 bases lay in between. CDR3 in amino acids: CASSQGTTLGIQETQYF. Written as DNA, the CDR3 is TGCGCCAGCAGCCAAGGGACGACCCTGGGGATTCAAGAGACCCAGTACTTC.